These 15 T cell receptor beta chains originate from one sample sequenced in a study of identifying expanded T cells in peripheral blood. Sequenced by immunoSEQ multiplex PCR; TCRdb stores in-frame clones only, minus some. This repertoire shows about 110,000 clones, around 89% found once; its top ten account for 16%. What was sequenced was blood. The receptor source for this set is a person between 18 and 75 years old in good health.

The chain carries TRBV5-3 and TRBJ2-7, with TRBD1 as a possible D gene (6 bases). TRBV5-3 is an open reading frame, and its role is uncertain. The V and J ends lost 1 base and 1 base respectively, with 18 bases between them. The CDR3 loop spans 17 amino acids. CDR3 loop: CARSLKCIGTRSYEQYF. CDR3 bases: TGTGCCAGAAGCTTGAAATGTATCGGGACACGGTCCTACGAGCAGTACTTC.

This chain uses TRBV6-6 with TRBJ2-2; TRBD1 matches 8 bases. Germline V lookup: CDR1 MNHNY, CDR2 SVGAGI (reference sequence). This CDR3 has 15 amino acids. The trim removed 4 bases at V and 5 bases at J, leaving 6 bases unmatched. The CDR3 protein is CASSLFTGGTGELFF. CDR3 DNA: TGTGCCAGCAGTTTGTTTACAGGGGGAACCGGGGAGCTGTTTTTT.

The rearrangement joins TRBV6-5 to TRBJ2-3; D may be TRBD2 (6 bases). The CDR3 totals 14 residues. V was trimmed by 5 bases and J by 5 bases, leaving 14 bases between them. Germline CDR1 MNHEY, CDR2 SVGAGI. As DNA, the CDR3 is TGTGCCAGCAGTGAAAAGGTGGAGGGAGATACGCAGTATTTT. It encodes CASSEKVEGDTQYF.

On this clone itself: The sample holds other DNA sequences that translate to the same CDR3. The V gene is TRBV28, the J gene TRBJ2-1, with unresolved D. This CDR3 region has 11 residues. Per the germline V gene, CDR1 is MDHEN and CDR2 is SYDVKM. V gave up 4 bases and J gave up 4 bases, with 2 bases separating them. DNA of the CDR3: TGTGCCAGCAGTTCTTACAATGAGCAGTTCTTC. Translation gives CASSSYNEQFF.

V is TRBV7-2 and J is TRBJ1-2, with 8 bases lining up with TRBD1. CDR3 length: 14 amino acids. The germline CDR1 and CDR2 sequences are SGHTA and FQGNSA. Trimming removed 6 bases from V and 4 bases from J; junction bases left unmatched: 7. CDR3 bases: TGTGCCAGCAGGAATCGGACAGGGTCCTATGGCTACACCTTC. Protein product: CASRNRTGSYGYTF.

The chain couples TRBV28 to TRBJ2-1; D tentatively fits TRBD1 or TRBD2 (5 bases each). Trimming cost V 5 bases and J 6 bases, with 26 bases left between them. Germline assignment: CDR1 MDHEN and CDR2 SYDVKM. The CDR3 has 18 residues. CDR3 residues: CASSPPDRDPGLLNEQFF. The CDR3 DNA is TGTGCCAGCAGTCCCCCTGACCGGGACCCGGGCCTTCTCAATGAGCAGTTCTTC.

J is TRBJ1-1 and V is TRBV5-6; D not resolved. The germline CDR1 and CDR2 sequences are SGHDT and YYEEEE. V lost 0 bases to trimming and J lost 2 bases, with 8 bases between them. The CDR3 is 14 amino acids. CDR3 amino acids: CASSLGRANTEAFF. The CDR3 nucleotides read TGTGCCAGCAGCTTGGGTAGGGCTAACACTGAAGCTTTCTTT.

This chain uses TRBV19 with TRBJ1-2; 7 positions agree with TRBD1. There are 14 residues in the CDR3. V was clipped by 4 bases and J by 4 bases; unmatched bases: 6. Germline lookup yields CDR1 LNHDA and CDR2 SQIVND (reference sequence). Here the CDR3 reads CASSTRDSIYGYTF. CDR3 DNA: TGTGCCAGTAGTACCCGGGACAGCATCTATGGCTACACCTTC.

The genes are TRBV6-4 and TRBJ2-3; 11 bases agree with TRBD2. In germline, CDR1 is MRHNA, CDR2 SNTAGT. The trim removed 0 bases at V and 4 bases at J, leaving 3 bases unmatched. CDR3 length: 16 residues. CDR3 amino acids: CASSDSSSGGSDTQYF. CDR3 sequence (DNA): TGTGCCAGCAGTGACTCGTCTAGCGGGGGGTCAGATACGCAGTATTTT.

The CDR3 sequence: CASSPQNSNYEQYF. In DNA form, the CDR3 reads TGCGCCAGCAGCCCCCAGAACAGCAATTACGAGCAGTACTTC. J is TRBJ2-7 and V is TRBV4-3; the D is unclear. This CDR3 is 14 amino acids long. Between the trimmed V and J ends, which lost 4 bases and 4 bases, there was a span of 14 bases. The V gene's germline CDR1 is LGHNA and CDR2 YSLEER.

CDR3 nucleotides: TGTGCCAGCAGTTCCAGGGGGTTGAGCAATCAGCCCCAGCATTTT. As protein: CASSSRGLSNQPQHF. V is TRBV27 and J is TRBJ1-5; 7 nucleotides align to TRBD1. J was trimmed by 1 base and V by 4 bases; bases with no gene match: 4. Germline V gives CDR1 MNHEY, CDR2 SMNVEV (reference sequence). The CDR3 contains 15 residues.

CDR3 region: CASSLGSRGTVSYEQYF. The DNA of the CDR3 is TGTGCCAGCAGCTTAGGATCTCGTGGGACGGTCTCCTACGAGCAGTACTTC. The chain is built from TRBV7-8 and TRBJ2-5; the D gene could be TRBD1 or TRBD2 (5 bases each). The DNA end is more similar to TRBJ2-7, so the J call may be wrong. The CDR3 sequence is 17 residues long. Germline values: CDR1 SGHVS, CDR2 FQNEAQ.

V gene TRBV19 combines with J gene TRBJ1-6; possible D gene TRBD1, 5 bases. This CDR3 is 16 amino acids long. Germline CDR1 LNHDA, CDR2 SQIVND (reference sequence). V lost 6 bases, J lost 0 bases, and 12 bases lay in between. The CDR3 protein is CASRGAQSSYNSPLHF. As DNA, the CDR3 is TGTGCCAGTAGAGGGGCACAAAGCTCCTATAATTCACCCCTCCACTTT.

The chain couples TRBV7-2 to TRBJ1-2, with unresolved D. Trimming left V 0 bases short and J 3 bases short, with 14 bases between. CDR1 is SGHTA and CDR2 is FQGNSA in the germline V gene. The CDR3 has 16 amino acids. The CDR3 is CASSLAQVDLYYGYTF. DNA of the CDR3: TGTGCCAGCAGCTTAGCGCAAGTCGATTTGTACTATGGCTACACCTTC.

Only one count was recorded for this clone. The gene calls are TRBV5-1 and TRBJ1-2; D is unclear. This CDR3 region has 13 residues. Trimming cost V 5 bases and J 4 bases, with 12 bases left between them. Germline CDR1 SGHRS, CDR2 YFSETQ. The CDR3 spells CASSSAPFYGYTF. For the CDR3, the DNA is TGCGCCAGCAGTTCAGCCCCTTTCTATGGCTACACCTTC. Full variable domain (missing parts from reference TRBV5-1 and TRBJ1-2): KAGVTQTPRYLIKTRGQQVTLSCSPISGHRSVSWYQQTPGQGLQFLFEYFSETQRNKGNFPGRFSGRQFSNSRSEMNVSTLELGDSALYLCASSSAPFYGYTFGSGTRLTVV.